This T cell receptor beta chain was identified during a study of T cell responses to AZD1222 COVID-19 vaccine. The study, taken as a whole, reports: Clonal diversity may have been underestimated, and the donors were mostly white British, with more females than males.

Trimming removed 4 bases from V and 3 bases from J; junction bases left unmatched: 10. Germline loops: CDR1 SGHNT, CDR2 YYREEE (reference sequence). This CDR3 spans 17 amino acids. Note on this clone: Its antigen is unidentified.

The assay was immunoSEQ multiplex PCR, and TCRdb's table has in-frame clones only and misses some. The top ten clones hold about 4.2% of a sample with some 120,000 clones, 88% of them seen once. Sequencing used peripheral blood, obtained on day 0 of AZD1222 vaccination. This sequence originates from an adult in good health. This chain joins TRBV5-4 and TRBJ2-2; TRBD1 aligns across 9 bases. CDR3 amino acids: CASSPDRGWADTGELFF. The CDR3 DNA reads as TGTGCCAGCAGCCCGGACAGGGGTTGGGCTGACACCGGGGAGCTGTTTTTT.